This passage covers 31 T cell receptor beta chains from one sample sequenced in a study of somatic mutations in cytotoxic T cells in rheumatoid arthritis. Sequencing used immunoSEQ multiplex PCR; TCRdb keeps in-frame clones, though not all of them. The sample contains 20,000 to 25,000 clones, about 86% of which appear only once. The sequencing sample was made of CD8+ T cells sorted from blood. Every receptor here comes from a woman aged 50 to 60 in good health.

CDR3 region: CASSQDSAGNYGYTF. CDR3 in DNA: TGCGCCAGCAGCCAAGATTCGGCAGGGAACTATGGCTACACCTTC. The V gene is TRBV4-3, the J gene TRBJ1-2, with a weak D call TRBD1 (5 bases). The CDR3 covers 15 residues. V lost 0 bases and J lost 2, with 10 bases in between. Per the germline V gene, CDR1 is LGHNA and CDR2 is YSLEER.

This chain joins TRBV9 and TRBJ2-2; D uncertain. Deletions cut 1 base from V and 7 bases from J, with 11 bases between. CDR3 length: 14 amino acids. Germline-derived CDR1 and CDR2 are SGDLS and YYNGEE. CDR3 sequence: CASSVQTSLGELFF. The CDR3 region has the DNA TGTGCCAGCAGCGTACAAACTTCCCTCGGGGAGCTGTTTTTT. Combining the CDR3 with reference TRBV9 and TRBJ2-2 gives the whole variable domain DSGVTQTPKHLITATGQRVTLRCSPRSGDLSVYWYQQSLDQGLQFLIQYYNGEERAKGNILERFSAQQFPDLHSELNLSSLELGDSALYFCASSVQTSLGELFFGEGSRLTVL.

The rearrangement uses TRBV11-1 and TRBJ2-2; unclear D gene. The V end was cut by 9 bases, the J end by 5 bases, with 10 bases between. Germline V CDR1 and CDR2: SGHAT, FQDESV (reference sequence). This CDR3 is built from 12 residues. CDR3 sequence (DNA): TGTGCCAGAGGCCCCGTAACCGGGGAGCTGTTTTTT. This gives the protein CARGPVTGELFF.

This chain connects TRBV4-3 to TRBJ2-3; 9 nucleotides agree with TRBD2. The length of the CDR3 is 16 residues. Germline loops: CDR1 LGHNA, CDR2 YSLEER. V dropped 3 bases and J dropped 2; count of bases not matched to a gene: 6. The CDR3 DNA is TGCGCCAGCAGCCACTCCGGGACTAGCTTCACAGATACGCAGTATTTT. It yields the protein CASSHSGTSFTDTQYF.

V and J are TRBV5-6 and TRBJ2-3; possibly TRBD2 for D (7 bases). V was clipped by 2 bases and J by 0 bases, with 22 bases between them. There are 19 residues in the CDR3. CDR1 and CDR2 from the germline V gene are SGHDT and YYEEEE. For the CDR3, the DNA is TGTGCCAGCAGCTTTATTTTGGGGGGGCTATACCCTAGCACAGATACGCAGTATTTT. Its translation is CASSFILGGLYPSTDTQYF.

The V gene is TRBV6-6, the J gene TRBJ1-2; 9 bases align to TRBD1. After removal of 2 bases from V and 5 bases from J, the junction contained 9 bases not matched to a gene. The CDR3 runs 16 residues. In germline, CDR1 is MNHNY, CDR2 SVGAGI (reference sequence). CDR3 DNA: TGTGCCAGCAGTTACCCCCCCGGACAGGGGTCTTATGGCTACACCTTC. As protein: CASSYPPGQGSYGYTF.

The V gene is TRBV6-5, the J gene TRBJ2-7; 8 nucleotides align to TRBD1. The trim removed 0 bases at V and 7 bases at J, leaving 5 bases unmatched. The CDR3 spans 14 residues. Germline lookup yields CDR1 MNHEY and CDR2 SVGAGI. The CDR3 coding sequence is TGTGCCAGCAGTTACTCGCAGGGGGCGAGTGAGCAGTACGTC. Protein sequence: CASSYSQGASEQYV.

V gene TRBV5-1 combines with J gene TRBJ2-1; 7 bases match TRBD1. This CDR3 comprises 15 residues. V lost 3 bases to trimming and J lost 1 base; unmatched junction nucleotides: 4. Looked up from germline, CDR1 is SGHRS and CDR2 is YFSETQ. CDR3 in amino acids: CASSYDRASYNEQFF. The DNA for the CDR3 is TGCGCCAGCAGCTACGACAGGGCTTCCTACAATGAGCAGTTCTTC.

The chain is built from TRBV4-1 and TRBJ1-3, with 7 bases fitting TRBD1. The CDR3 has 16 residues. With 2 bases clipped from V and 4 bases from J, the junction kept 8 bases outside the gene matches. CDR1 and CDR2 from the germline V gene are MGHRA and YSYEKL. The CDR3 DNA follows: TGCGCCAGCAGCCAACCGAGGGGGCTAGGAGGAAACACCATATATTTT. This codes for CASSQPRGLGGNTIYF.

The chain has TRBV10-1 and TRBJ2-3; 8 nucleotides agree with TRBD2. From germline, CDR1 is WNHNN and CDR2 SYGVQD (reference sequence). Germline trimming cut 4 bases from V and 2 bases from J; bases unmatched to any gene: 2. The CDR3 sequence is 14 residues long. The CDR3 nucleotides are TGCGCCAGCAGTGGGACTAGCTACACAGATACGCAGTATTTT. Amino acid sequence: CASSGTSYTDTQYF.

The chain joins TRBV19 to TRBJ1-1, with 8 bases that match TRBD1. Germline V gene sequence: CDR1 LNHDA, CDR2 SQIVND (reference sequence). This CDR3 has 13 amino acids. Trimming cost V 7 bases and J 4 bases; bases outside gene matches: 5. CDR3 sequence (DNA): TGTGCCAGTACAGGGGGCTCTCTCACTGAAGCTTTCTTT. The encoded protein is CASTGGSLTEAFF.

The rearrangement joins TRBV4-2 to TRBJ1-2; D not resolved. The length of the CDR3 is 15 residues. With 3 bases removed from V and 3 bases from J, the gap between germline ends came to 14 bases. Germline CDR1 is LGHNA and CDR2 is YNFKEQ. The CDR3 here is CASSHYKTGDYGYTF. The CDR3 region has the DNA TGTGCCAGCAGCCACTACAAGACGGGAGACTATGGCTACACCTTC.

The J gene is TRBJ2-5, the V gene TRBV27; 7 nucleotides line up with TRBD2. Germline V CDR1 and CDR2: MNHEY, SMNVEV (reference sequence). The ends lost 8 bases at V and 9 bases at J; junction bases unmatched: 9. CDR3 length equals 12 residues. The CDR3 DNA reads as TGTGCCAGCCTGGGACCAAGCGGGGCCCAGTACTTC. This encodes CASLGPSGAQYF.

The rearrangement uses TRBV4-1 and TRBJ1-1, with D perhaps TRBD1 (5 bases). Germline V gene lookup returns CDR1 MGHRA and CDR2 YSYEKL. The CDR3 covers 14 residues. V lost 2 bases to trimming and J lost 3 bases, with 10 bases between them. The CDR3 region is CASSQIPGDTEAFF. CDR3 sequence (DNA): TGCGCCAGCAGCCAAATCCCGGGGGACACTGAAGCTTTCTTT.

This clone has just a few counts. V and J are TRBV7-2 and TRBJ2-1; 7 nucleotides agree with TRBD2. J gave up 4 bases and V 4 bases, and 10 bases lay outside the gene matches. The CDR3 covers 16 residues. Germline lookup yields CDR1 SGHTA and CDR2 FQGNSA. CDR3 nucleotide sequence: TGTGCCAGCAGCTCCACGCGGGACTACCTTTACAATGAGCAGTTCTTC. This encodes CASSSTRDYLYNEQFF.

This clone was observed a single time. This sequence joins TRBV11-2 and TRBJ2-7; a possible D gene is TRBD1 (6 bases). Looked up from germline, CDR1 is SGHAT and CDR2 is FQNNGV. Trimming cost V 4 bases and J 4 bases, with 23 bases left between them. This CDR3 region has 17 residues. In DNA, the CDR3 is TGTGCCAGCAGCTCGCCGGGCTCCGGGACAACTGGTTACGAGCAGTACTTC. Its protein is CASSSPGSGTTGYEQYF.

The chain joins TRBV9 to TRBJ2-1; D may be TRBD2 (6 bases). In germline, CDR1 is SGDLS, CDR2 YYNGEE. CDR3 length: 15 amino acids. V was shortened by 0 bases and J by 3 bases, with 10 bases between the two germline ends. The CDR3 DNA reads as TGTGCCAGCAGCGTAGTGGGACTTAACTACAATGAGCAGTTCTTC. This sequence encodes CASSVVGLNYNEQFF.

This chain links TRBV19 with TRBJ1-1, with D unresolved. The germline gives CDR1 LNHDA, CDR2 SQIVND (reference sequence). This CDR3 has 11 amino acids. V shed 9 bases and J shed 6 bases, with 11 bases lying between them. CDR3 amino acids: CASRWGSEAFF. The CDR3 DNA reads as TGTGCCAGCCGATGGGGATCTGAAGCTTTCTTT.

CDR3 bases: TGTGCCAGCTCCCCAGCTGGAAATTCACCCCTCCACTTT. Its translation is CASSPAGNSPLHF. This chain uses TRBV4-2 with TRBJ1-6; D call uncertain. Germline loops: CDR1 LGHNA, CDR2 YNFKEQ. Trimming shortened V by 8 bases and J by 7 bases, and 12 bases separated the two germline ends. This CDR3 contains 13 residues.

V is TRBV6-4 and J is TRBJ2-3, with 11 bases fitting TRBD2. The CDR3 has 15 amino acids. Germline CDR1 and CDR2: MRHNA and SNTAGT. The ends lost 6 bases at V and 4 bases at J; junction bases unmatched: 6. CDR3 bases: TGTGCCAGCAGCCAGACTAGCGGGGAGGCAGATACGCAGTATTTT. This codes for CASSQTSGEADTQYF.

This chain links TRBV7-9 with TRBJ2-1; no clear D. V lost 1 base to trimming and J lost 6 bases, with 7 bases between them. Germline CDR1 is SEHNR and CDR2 is FQNEAQ (reference sequence). The CDR3 is 13 amino acids. The CDR3 sequence: CASSLGHLNEQFF. CDR3 bases: TGTGCCAGCAGCTTAGGTCATCTCAATGAGCAGTTCTTC.

This clone was counted once. The chain carries TRBV10-3 and TRBJ1-2; 7 bases fit TRBD1. The CDR3 contains 16 residues. The ends lost 0 bases at V and 0 bases at J; junction bases unmatched: 4. In germline, CDR1 is ENHRY, CDR2 SYGVKD. The DNA of the CDR3 is TGTGCCATCAGTGAGTCGGGACAGTTTGCTAACTATGGCTACACCTTC. It specifies CAISESGQFANYGYTF.

CDR3: CASSPPGGPYEQYF. The CDR3 DNA is TGTGCCAGCAGCCCCCCCGGGGGGCCCTACGAGCAGTACTTC. The rearrangement links TRBV11-2 to TRBJ2-7; D possibly corresponds to TRBD2 (7 bases). This CDR3 has 14 amino acids. Per germline, CDR1 SGHAT and CDR2 FQNNGV. The V and J ends lost 5 bases and 2 bases respectively, with 13 bases between them.

This clone was counted once. This chain uses TRBV4-3 with TRBJ2-5, with D perhaps matching TRBD1 (5 bases). Germline V gene lookup returns CDR1 LGHNA and CDR2 YSLEER. V lost 0 bases and J lost 1, with 15 bases in between. The CDR3 spans 17 residues. The DNA for the CDR3 is TGCGCCAGCAGCCAAGATGGCCCGGTCCAGGGCCAAGAGACCCAGTACTTC. Amino acid sequence: CASSQDGPVQGQETQYF.

Only one count was recorded for this clone. The chain is built from TRBV7-6 and TRBJ2-5; TRBD2 matches 10 bases. After removal of 1 base from V and 4 bases from J, the junction contained 6 bases not matched to a gene. The CDR3 consists of 16 residues. The V gene's germline CDR1 is SGHVS and CDR2 FNYEAQ. Here the CDR3 DNA reads TGTGCCAGCAGCTTAGGGCTAGCGGGGGAGGGAGAGACCCAGTACTTC. The encoded protein is CASSLGLAGEGETQYF.

This sequence joins TRBV2 and TRBJ2-1, with D maybe TRBD2 (6 bases). This CDR3 comprises 13 residues. Germline lookup yields CDR1 SNHLY and CDR2 FYNNEI. Trimming pared 7 bases from V and 4 bases from J, leaving 11 bases between. CDR3 nucleotide sequence: TGTGCCAGCAACCGGGAGCAGTACAATGAGCAGTTCTTC. Its protein product is CASNREQYNEQFF.

The rearrangement links TRBV19 to TRBJ2-7; no firm D call. The CDR3 extends over 14 amino acids. The V gene lost 6 bases and the J gene lost 0 bases, with 12 bases spanning the gap. Germline V gene data show CDR1 as LNHDA and CDR2 as SQIVND (reference sequence). CDR3 sequence reads: CASSPSVGSYEQYV. In DNA form, the CDR3 reads TGTGCCAGTAGCCCCTCGGTGGGCTCCTACGAGCAGTACGTC.

This sequence joins TRBV27 and TRBJ1-5; tentative D call: TRBD1 (6 bases). Germline-derived CDR1 and CDR2 are MNHEY and SMNVEV (reference sequence). This CDR3 spans 14 amino acids. The ends were cut back, 8 bases at V and 7 bases at J, with 18 bases in the middle. In nucleotides, the CDR3 is TGTGCCAGCTGGCCCGGGGGCGCGGGGCAGCCCCAGCATTTT. It specifies CASWPGGAGQPQHF.

About this clone: The same CDR3 arises from other DNA sequences in this sample as well. The chain couples TRBV2 to TRBJ1-5; no clear D. V was pared by 1 base and J by 5 bases, with 15 bases between. This CDR3 contains 16 residues. Germline CDR1 SNHLY, CDR2 FYNNEI. CDR3 nucleotide sequence: TGTGCCAGCAGTGAAGTAGTGTGGCAGAGTGATCAGCCCCAGCATTTT. Protein product: CASSEVVWQSDQPQHF.

J is TRBJ2-6 and V is TRBV4-3; no firm D call. Deletions cut 3 bases from V and 0 bases from J, with 12 bases between. The germline V gene has CDR1 LGHNA and CDR2 YSLEER. The CDR3 extends over 17 amino acids. The CDR3 nucleotides read TGCGCCAGCAGCCACCAAGAGACCGGCTCTGGGGCCAACGTCCTGACTTTC. This gives the protein CASSHQETGSGANVLTF.

The rearrangement joins TRBV27 to TRBJ1-2, with TRBD1 matching 12 bases. V lost 7 bases and J lost 8; bases outside the gene matches: 8. From germline, CDR1 is MNHEY and CDR2 SMNVEV (reference sequence). The CDR3 length is 14 residues. The CDR3 sequence is CASTPGQGAGGYTF. CDR3 bases: TGTGCCAGCACCCCGGGACAGGGGGCGGGAGGCTACACCTTC.